Described below is a single T cell receptor beta chain sequence and its context. This record belongs to a study of cytotoxic CD8 clonotypes in ibrutinib-treated CLL. At the level of the study: Average yields of about 260,000 productive templates and about 97,000 productive rearrangements characterized the samples.

TCR beta library input comprised roughly 1.8 micrograms of genomic DNA from cryopreserved PBMCs. Clones were read by immunoSEQ multiplex PCR, and TCRdb kept only the in-frame ones, dropping some. Altogether approximately 100,000 clones are present, roughly 80% being singletons, with the ten largest covering around 30%. Germline V lookup: CDR1 MRHNA, CDR2 SNTAGT. This CDR3 has 13 residues. Trimming shortened V by 4 bases and J by 4 bases, and 7 bases separated the two germline ends. This receptor was taken from a human donor with chronic lymphocytic leukemia. Sequences were derived from PBMCs, sampled after 12 months of ibrutinib treatment. The chain is built from TRBV6-4 and TRBJ2-2; perhaps TRBD2 as D (5 bases). This CDR3 is CASSAGLTGELFF. As DNA, the CDR3 is TGTGCCAGCAGTGCCGGACTCACCGGGGAGCTGTTTTTT.